The 5 T cell receptor beta chains listed next were all sequenced from one sample in a study of blood T cell repertoires in COVID-19. Here immunoSEQ multiplex PCR was the method, and the copy in TCRdb shows in-frame clones only, minus some. The table lists about 91,000 clones, about 80% of them singletons. Sequencing used peripheral blood. The receptor set was obtained from a man in his 70s with acute or convalescent COVID-19.

CDR3 in DNA: TGTGCCAGCAGCCAAGACCCTAGCGGGCAGAATGAGCAGTTCTTC. Protein sequence: CASSQDPSGQNEQFF. This chain uses TRBV4-2 with TRBJ2-1, with TRBD2 matching 8 bases. Looked up from germline, CDR1 is LGHNA and CDR2 is YNFKEQ. The CDR3 runs 15 residues. Germline trimming cut 0 bases from V and 7 bases from J; bases unmatched to any gene: 5.

This chain links TRBV3-1 (or the pseudogene TRBV3-2) with TRBJ2-5; 9 nucleotides line up with TRBD2. Germline trimming cut 0 bases from V and 6 bases from J; bases unmatched to any gene: 8. The germline V gene encodes CDR1 LGHDT and CDR2 YNNKEL (reference sequence). The CDR3 loop spans 16 amino acids. The CDR3 is CASSQDALAGTKTQYF. The CDR3 DNA follows: TGTGCCAGCAGCCAAGATGCTCTAGCGGGGACGAAGACCCAGTACTTC.

The chain is built from TRBV15 and TRBJ2-3; a weak D match, TRBD2 (6 bases). CDR3 length: 15 residues. V lost 6 bases to trimming and J lost 6 bases, with 19 bases between them. Germline loops: CDR1 LNHNV, CDR2 YYDKDF (reference sequence). The CDR3 DNA follows: TGTGCCACCAGTCTACTCACGGGAGCGATCGATACGCAGTATTTT. Translation gives CATSLLTGAIDTQYF.

V usage is TRBV24-1 and J usage is TRBJ2-5; a weak D match, TRBD2 (7 bases). The CDR3 totals 16 residues. Trimming cost V 7 bases and J 2 bases, with 19 bases left between them. CDR1 and CDR2 from the germline V gene are KGHDR and SFDVKD. The CDR3 DNA is TGTGCCACCAGCCCCAGGAGGGGGGGCAGTCAAGAGACCCAGTACTTC. This encodes CATSPRRGGSQETQYF.

The rearrangement joins TRBV28 to TRBJ1-3; weak D call: TRBD1 (6 bases). The CDR3 extends over 15 amino acids. Between the trimmed V and J ends, which lost 3 bases and 0 bases, there was a span of 9 bases. Germline V gene data show CDR1 as MDHEN and CDR2 as SYDVKM. The chain's CDR3 is CASSLTGHSGNTIYF. The CDR3 DNA follows: TGTGCCAGCAGTTTGACAGGCCACTCTGGAAACACCATATATTTT.